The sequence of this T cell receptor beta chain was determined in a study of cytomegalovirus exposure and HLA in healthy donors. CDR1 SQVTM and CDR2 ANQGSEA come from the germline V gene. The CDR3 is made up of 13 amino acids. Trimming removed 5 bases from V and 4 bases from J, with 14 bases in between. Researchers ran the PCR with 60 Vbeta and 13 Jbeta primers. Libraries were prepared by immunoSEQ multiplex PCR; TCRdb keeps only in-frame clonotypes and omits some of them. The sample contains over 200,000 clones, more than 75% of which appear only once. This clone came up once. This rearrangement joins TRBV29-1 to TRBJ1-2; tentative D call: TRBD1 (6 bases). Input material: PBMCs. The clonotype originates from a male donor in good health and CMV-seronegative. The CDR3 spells CSVRRQERYGYTF. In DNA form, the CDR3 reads TGCAGCGTTCGAAGACAGGAGCGCTATGGCTACACCTTC.